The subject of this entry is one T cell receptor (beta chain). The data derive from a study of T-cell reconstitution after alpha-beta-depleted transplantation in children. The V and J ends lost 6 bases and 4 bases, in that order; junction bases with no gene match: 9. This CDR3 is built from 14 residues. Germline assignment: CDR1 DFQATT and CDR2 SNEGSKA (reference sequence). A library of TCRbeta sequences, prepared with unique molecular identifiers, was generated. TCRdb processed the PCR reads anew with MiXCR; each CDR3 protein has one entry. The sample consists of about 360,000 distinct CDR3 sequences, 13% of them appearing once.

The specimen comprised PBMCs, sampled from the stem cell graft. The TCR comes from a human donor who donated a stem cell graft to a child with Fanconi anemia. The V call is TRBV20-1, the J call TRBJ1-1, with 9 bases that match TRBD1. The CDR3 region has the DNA TGCAGTGCCGAGATTCGGGACAGGGCCACTGAAGCTTTCTTT. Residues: CSAEIRDRATEAFF.